A single sample gave rise to the 30 T cell receptor beta chains below, sequenced in a study of OX40 agonist ivuxolimab in advanced cancers. This table comes from immunoSEQ multiplex PCR, and its TCRdb copy is limited to in-frame clones, with some not included. The sample has around 75,000 clones, 70% to 90% seen once. Sample: CD4+ or CD8+ T cells sorted from blood, taken in a trial of the OX40 agonist ivuxolimab. The receptors derive from an adult with an advanced solid tumor such as melanoma, head and neck, liver or kidney cancer.

This clone was counted a single time. The chain combines TRBV19 with TRBJ2-2, with TRBD1 identical over 9 bases. There are 14 residues in the CDR3. The J segment lost 1 base and the V segment lost 6 bases, leaving 0 bases of the junction unmatched. Germline V CDR1 and CDR2: LNHDA, SQIVND (reference sequence). This CDR3 is CASRDRGNTGELFF. In DNA, the CDR3 is TGTGCCAGTAGGGACAGGGGGAACACCGGGGAGCTGTTTTTT.

The chain couples TRBV6-5 to TRBJ2-3, with 8 bases lining up with TRBD2. The CDR3 has 14 residues. The germline CDR1 and CDR2 sequences are MNHEY and SVGAGI. The V segment lost 6 bases and the J segment 3 bases; nucleotides outside the gene matches: 5. This chain's CDR3 is CASRTSGGTDTQYF. In DNA form, the CDR3 reads TGTGCCAGCAGAACTAGCGGAGGTACAGATACGCAGTATTTT.

The chain carries TRBV19 and TRBJ2-1, with 8 positions matching TRBD1. Germline CDR1 reads LNHDA; CDR2 reads SQIVND (reference sequence). J was trimmed by 7 bases and V by 7 bases; bases with no gene match: 9. The CDR3 is 14 amino acids. CDR3 DNA: TGTGCCAGTAACGACAGGGGAAGCGTTAATGAGCAGTTCTTC. Residues: CASNDRGSVNEQFF.

J is TRBJ2-5 and V is TRBV2, with D possibly TRBD2 on 5 matching bases. CDR1 and CDR2 from the germline V gene are SNHLY and FYNNEI. The ends were cut back, 5 bases at V and 2 bases at J, with 9 bases in the middle. CDR3 length equals 13 residues. CDR3 sequence (DNA): TGTGCCAGCAGTCCCGGACTGCAAGAGACCCAGTACTTC. Translation: CASSPGLQETQYF.

This chain uses TRBV5-1 with TRBJ1-3; D gene ambiguous. CDR3 length: 16 amino acids. The V end lost 0 bases, the J end lost 4 bases, and 14 bases lay between the germline ends. Germline-derived CDR1 and CDR2 are SGHRS and YFSETQ. The CDR3 region has the DNA TGCGCCAGCAGCTTGGCCGGGAGTTATATGGGAAACACCATATATTTT. This translates into CASSLAGSYMGNTIYF.

This sequence joins TRBV28 and TRBJ1-4; maybe TRBD1 (5 bases). V lost 6 bases and J 5 bases, leaving 13 bases between the germline ends. The CDR3 runs 14 residues. From germline, CDR1 is MDHEN and CDR2 SYDVKM. The DNA of the CDR3 is TGTGCCAGCAGCCTCCGGGACCGAAATGAAAAACTGTTTTTT. Encoded protein: CASSLRDRNEKLFF.

V is TRBV5-4 and J is TRBJ2-5; D is undetermined. Germline CDR1 is SGHNT and CDR2 is YYREEE (reference sequence). The CDR3 is 14 residues long. V lost 4 bases, J lost 5 bases, and 15 bases lay in between. The CDR3 DNA sequence: TGTGCCAGCAGCCCCCGGGCCCACCGGGAGACCCAGTACTTC. Amino acid sequence: CASSPRAHRETQYF.

The V and J genes are TRBV7-2 and TRBJ2-7, with a tentative D call TRBD2 (5 bases). Germline CDR1 is SGHTA and CDR2 is FQGNSA. CDR3 size: 13 residues. V lost 4 bases and J lost 1, with 8 bases in between. The CDR3 sequence: CASSSRVSYEQYF. The CDR3 DNA reads TGTGCCAGCAGCTCGCGGGTATCCTACGAGCAGTACTTC.

The V gene is TRBV7-9, the J gene TRBJ2-3; D remains unclear. V was pared by 4 bases and J by 3 bases, with 14 bases between. The CDR3 runs 15 residues. Germline V gives CDR1 SEHNR, CDR2 FQNEAQ (reference sequence). CDR3 region: CASSSAMSRTDTQYF. CDR3 sequence (DNA): TGTGCCAGCAGCTCGGCCATGTCAAGGACAGATACGCAGTATTTT.

The chain joins TRBV4-1 to TRBJ2-5; 9 nucleotides line up with TRBD2. CDR3 size: 16 residues. Losses at the gene ends were 1 base for V and 0 bases for J; bases not matched to a gene: 3. Looked up from germline, CDR1 is MGHRA and CDR2 is YSYEKL. CDR3 in amino acids: CASSQAVAGDQETQYF. CDR3 DNA: TGCGCCAGCAGCCAAGCTGTAGCGGGGGACCAAGAGACCCAGTACTTC.

The chain joins TRBV7-2 to TRBJ1-6; no clear D. The CDR3 is 16 amino acids. Germline V gene sequence: CDR1 SGHTA, CDR2 FQGNSA. Trimming removed 0 bases at V and 14 bases at J, with 20 bases between. CDR3 region: CASSLATWWESRSLHF. In DNA, the CDR3 is TGTGCCAGCAGCTTAGCCACGTGGTGGGAATCTAGATCCCTCCACTTT.

This clone appeared a single time. V gene TRBV4-3 combines with J gene TRBJ1-2, with unresolved D. The CDR3 loop spans 16 amino acids. CDR1 LGHNA and CDR2 YSLEER come from the germline V gene. The V end was cut by 0 bases, the J end by 0 bases, with 11 bases between. The CDR3 loop is CASSQDLSQANYGYTF. The CDR3 DNA reads TGCGCCAGCAGCCAAGATCTGTCACAAGCTAACTATGGCTACACCTTC.

The V gene is TRBV6-5, the J gene TRBJ1-2; D is undetermined. Between the trimmed V and J ends, which lost 2 bases and 8 bases, there was a span of 12 bases. Germline assignment: CDR1 MNHEY and CDR2 SVGAGI. There are 13 residues in the CDR3. CDR3 loop: CASSYNGVDGYTF. The CDR3 region has the DNA TGTGCCAGCAGTTACAACGGTGTGGACGGCTACACCTTC.

V is TRBV27 and J is TRBJ1-2; unclear D gene. Looked up from germline, CDR1 is MNHEY and CDR2 is SMNVEV (reference sequence). Trimming cost V 8 bases and J 1 base, with 11 bases left between them. This CDR3 is built from 13 residues. CDR3 sequence: CASRSGGNYGYTF. CDR3 bases: TGTGCCAGCCGAAGTGGCGGTAACTATGGCTACACCTTC.

The chain carries TRBV2 and TRBJ1-2, with 10 bases identical to TRBD1. The CDR3 runs 18 residues. Germline CDR1 reads SNHLY; CDR2 reads FYNNEI. Trimming took 7 bases from V and 1 from J; bases not matched to a gene: 15. CDR3 in DNA: TGTGCCAGCATGAGCGGGAGACAGGGGGCCCGAATTAACTATGGCTACACCTTC. This translates into CASMSGRQGARINYGYTF. Using reference TRBV2 and TRBJ1-2 for the parts outside the CDR3, the full variable domain is EPEVTQTPSHQVTQMGQEVILRCVPISNHLYFYWYRQILGQKVEFLVSFYNNEISEKSEIFDDQFSVERPDGSNFTLKIRSTKLEDSAMYFCASMSGRQGARINYGYTFGSGTRLTVV.

This sequence joins TRBV7-2 and TRBJ2-7; no definite D call. The germline V gene has CDR1 SGHTA and CDR2 FQGNSA. This CDR3 has 13 residues. Trimming shortened V by 4 bases and J by 6 bases, and 13 bases separated the two germline ends. The CDR3 nucleotides are TGTGCCAGCAGCTCCCATGGTCCAGTCGAGCAGTACTTC. Translating it yields CASSSHGPVEQYF.

The CDR3 bases are TGTGCCAGCACCCAAGGGGCTAGCGGAGGATACGAGCAGTACTTC. Protein: CASTQGASGGYEQYF. The chain is built from TRBV28 and TRBJ2-7, with TRBD2 matching over 7 bases. Looked up from germline, CDR1 is MDHEN and CDR2 is SYDVKM. V dropped 7 bases and J dropped 4; count of bases not matched to a gene: 13. This CDR3 is 15 amino acids long.

The gene calls are TRBV28 and TRBJ1-5, with D unresolved. This CDR3 comprises 15 residues. The germline V and J ends were trimmed by 3 bases and 5 bases, with 14 bases remaining between them. From germline, CDR1 is MDHEN and CDR2 SYDVKM. CDR3 region: CASSFVGGTHQPQHF. The DNA of the CDR3 is TGTGCCAGCAGTTTCGTAGGAGGAACCCATCAGCCCCAGCATTTT.

This sequence joins TRBV6-1 and TRBJ2-7, with 9 bases identical to TRBD2. The CDR3 length is 16 residues. CDR1 and CDR2 (germline): MNHNS, SASEGT. With 1 base clipped from V and 2 bases from J, the junction kept 6 bases outside the gene matches. CDR3 in DNA: TGTGCCAGCAGTGAAGTTCGGGCTAGCGGGGCCTACGAGCAGTACTTC. Protein sequence: CASSEVRASGAYEQYF.

The chain combines TRBV28 with TRBJ2-1; TRBD2 matches 9 bases. V shed 2 bases, J shed 5 bases, and the junction held 7 bases outside the gene matches. The CDR3 contains 16 residues. The germline CDR1 and CDR2 sequences are MDHEN and SYDVKM. The CDR3 nucleotides are TGTGCCAGCAGTTTAAGGCTAGCGGGGCGTCACAATGAGCAGTTCTTC. Translating it yields CASSLRLAGRHNEQFF.

The rearrangement links TRBV2 to TRBJ2-7; D is perhaps TRBD2 (6 bases). V was pared by 7 bases and J by 0 bases, with 13 bases between. CDR1 and CDR2 (germline): SNHLY, FYNNEI. This CDR3 has 14 amino acids. The CDR3 DNA reads as TGTGCCAGCACCGAGCGGGCGAGCTCCTACGAGCAGTACTTC. Amino acids: CASTERASSYEQYF.

This clone was detected only once. The chain links TRBV2 to TRBJ1-5; 8 bases are a match to TRBD1. Germline CDR1 SNHLY, CDR2 FYNNEI. The junction had 9 bases not matched to a gene; V was cut back by 4 bases and J by 7 bases. The CDR3 runs to 15 residues. The chain's CDR3 is CASSGDRGRRQPQHF. The CDR3, as DNA: TGTGCCAGCAGTGGAGACAGGGGAAGGAGGCAGCCCCAGCATTTT.

V usage is TRBV5-1 and J usage is TRBJ2-2; D is unclear. The CDR3 consists of 13 residues. The germline V and J ends were trimmed by 5 bases and 5 bases, with 10 bases remaining between them. Germline-derived CDR1 and CDR2 are SGHRS and YFSETQ. The CDR3 reads CASSWGGTGELFF. The CDR3, as DNA: TGCGCCAGCAGTTGGGGTGGAACCGGGGAGCTGTTTTTT. Based on the CDR3 plus reference TRBV5-1 and TRBJ2-2, the full variable domain is KAGVTQTPRYLIKTRGQQVTLSCSPISGHRSVSWYQQTPGQGLQFLFEYFSETQRNKGNFPGRFSGRQFSNSRSEMNVSTLELGDSALYLCASSWGGTGELFFGEGSRLTVL.

This sequence joins TRBV11-2 and TRBJ2-7; TRBD2 aligns across 12 bases. The CDR3 spans 14 residues. Germline assignment: CDR1 SGHAT and CDR2 FQNNGV. V was pared by 5 bases and J by 2 bases, with 1 base of the junction left unmatched. CDR3 amino acids: CASSRLAGAYEQYF. Written as DNA, the CDR3 is TGTGCCAGCAGCCGACTAGCGGGAGCCTACGAGCAGTACTTC. Based on the CDR3 plus reference TRBV11-2 and TRBJ2-7, the full variable domain is EAGVAQSPRYKIIEKRQSVAFWCNPISGHATLYWYQQILGQGPKLLIQFQNNGVVDDSQLPKDRFSAERLKGVDSTLKIQPAKLEDSAVYLCASSRLAGAYEQYFGPGTRLTVT.

The rearrangement uses TRBV5-1 and TRBJ2-7, with 9 nucleotides matching TRBD1. The V gene end was trimmed by 4 bases and the J gene end by 3 bases; junction bases not matched to a gene: 5. The CDR3 contains 14 residues. CDR1 and CDR2 (germline): SGHRS, YFSETQ. The CDR3 region has the DNA TGCGCCAGCAGCCCGCCGGGACAGGGCTACGAGCAGTACTTC. It yields the protein CASSPPGQGYEQYF.

The rearrangement uses TRBV5-6 and TRBJ2-4; D remains ambiguous. Trimming pared 2 bases from V and 6 bases from J, leaving 12 bases between. Germline V gene lookup returns CDR1 SGHDT and CDR2 YYEEEE. The CDR3 extends over 14 amino acids. CDR3 residues: CASSFDLAPNIQYF. In DNA form, the CDR3 reads TGTGCCAGCAGCTTTGACCTCGCGCCAAACATTCAGTACTTC.

The chain combines TRBV5-6 with TRBJ2-7, with 9 nucleotides matching TRBD1. V shed 0 bases and J 2 bases; nucleotides not matched to a gene: 9. The CDR3 contains 17 residues. The germline V gene has CDR1 SGHDT and CDR2 YYEEEE. CDR3 protein: CASSLAFRQGGTYEQYF. DNA of the CDR3: TGTGCCAGCAGCTTGGCCTTCAGACAGGGGGGGACCTACGAGCAGTACTTC. Full variable domain (rest looked up from reference TRBV5-6 and TRBJ2-7): DAGVTQSPTHLIKTRGQQVTLRCSPKSGHDTVSWYQQALGQGPQFIFQYYEEEERQRGNFPDRFSGHQFPNYSSELNVNALLLGDSALYLCASSLAFRQGGTYEQYFGPGTRLTVT.

The rearrangement joins TRBV6-1 to TRBJ2-7; D uncertain. Trimming removed 6 bases at V and 2 bases at J, with 11 bases between. There are 13 residues in the CDR3. Germline CDR1 is MNHNS and CDR2 is SASEGT. CDR3 bases: TGTGCCAGCAGCCCCGGGCCTCCCTACGAGCAGTACTTC. The encoded protein is CASSPGPPYEQYF.

The chain uses TRBV6-1 and TRBJ2-1; TRBD2 matches 11 bases. The germline CDR1 and CDR2 sequences are MNHNS and SASEGT. This CDR3 is 15 amino acids long. The V and J ends lost 6 bases and 3 bases, in that order; junction bases with no gene match: 4. The CDR3 DNA follows: TGTGCCAGCAGAACTAGCGGGAGCAGCTACAATGAGCAGTTCTTC. Amino acid sequence: CASRTSGSSYNEQFF.

The rearrangement joins TRBV7-2 to TRBJ2-7; the match to TRBD2 covers 10 bases. Germline V gene sequence: CDR1 SGHTA, CDR2 FQGNSA. Trimming cost V 5 bases and J 6 bases; bases outside gene matches: 7. This CDR3 is built from 14 residues. The DNA of the CDR3 is TGTGCCAGCAGCGGAGCGGGGGGGCCTCTCGAGCAGTACTTC. Residues: CASSGAGGPLEQYF.